These T cell receptor beta chains were read from a single sample in a study of T cell clonotyping in hematopoietic cell transplantation. The repertoire was sequenced with immunoSEQ multiplex PCR; TCRdb's copy has only in-frame clones and lacks some. The sample records some 36,000 clones, about 95% being singletons. The source was peripheral blood mononuclear cells, collected before stem cell transplant. These TCRs come from a man aged 35 to 55 with chronic myeloid leukemia. Some clones in this sample may be carry-over from other donors' samples. Each CDR3 is given with its conserved first and last residue. D genes are given only for firm matches. Clone size is stated in some rows and not others, as once, few, many or a class when expanded.

-,TRBJ1-6,TRBV7-2,-,TGTGCCAGCCTTTCCGGGACGGTCGGTCGTAATTCACCCCTCCACTTT,CASLSGTVGRNSPLHF
-,TRBJ1-5,TRBV28,-,TGTGCCAGCATCTTGGGCGGGCAGAGGAATCAGCCCCAGCATTTT,CASILGGQRNQPQHF
TRBD1,TRBJ2-7,TRBV13,-,TGTGCCAGCAGCTTAGGGGACAGGGACCCTTCCTACGAGCAGTACTTC,CASSLGDRDPSYEQYF
-,TRBJ2-7,TRBV5-4,-,TGTGCCAGCAGGCTCGCGGGGTCCTCCGAGCAGTACTTC,CASRLAGSSEQYF
-,TRBJ1-4,TRBV7-9,-,TGTGCCAGCAGCGTCTCCGGGACGGGAAATGAAAAACTGTTTTTT,CASSVSGTGNEKLFF
TRBD1,TRBJ2-3,TRBV5-1,-,TGCGCCAGCAGCTCCTCCAGGACAGGGGGTTTTTCAGATACGCAGTATTTT,CASSSSRTGGFSDTQYF
TRBD1,TRBJ1-1,TRBV5-6,-,TGTGCCAGCAGCCGGGACGGGACAGGGGGCCGGAACACTGAAGCTTTCTTT,CASSRDGTGGRNTEAFF
TRBD1,TRBJ1-2,TRBV4-1,once,TGCGCCAGCAGCCATTTTTCCAGGGGGGGGGTGGACTATGGCTACACCTTC,CASSHFSRGGVDYGYTF
-,TRBJ1-3,TRBV9,-,TGTGCCAGCAGCGTAACCACCAGCGGTAACATTGTGGGGACGGCTAGAAACACCATATATTTT,CASSVTTSGNIVGTARNTIYF
TRBD1,TRBJ1-5,TRBV27,-,TGTGCCAGCAGTCCCGGACAGGGGGCAAGTCAGCCCCAGCATTTT,CASSPGQGASQPQHF
-,TRBJ1-4,TRBV6-5,-,TGTGCCAGCAGTTACTCGAAAACCGGAGGACTGTTTTTT,CASSYSKTGGLFF
-,TRBJ1-2,TRBV4-3,-,TGCGCCAGCAGCCACCCTGGAGGTTTCCGTGATGGCTACACCTTC,CASSHPGGFRDGYTF
-,TRBJ2-6,TRBV4-1,-,TGCGCCAGCAGCCAAGATGAGGGGAGGGGGGCCAACGTCCTGACTTTC,CASSQDEGRGANVLTF
TRBD1,TRBJ1-2,TRBV4-3,once,TGCGCCAGCAGCCAAGGGACAGGGATAGCTAACTATGGCTACACCTTC,CASSQGTGIANYGYTF
-,TRBJ2-2,TRBV5-6,once,TGTGCCAGCAGCTTTCTAGTAAATCGGGCATTGAACGCCGGGGAGCTGTTTTTT,CASSFLVNRALNAGELFF
TRBD2,TRBJ2-3,TRBV7-8,-,TGTGCCAGCAGCCTACGACTAGCGGGGGGGCTAGCAGATACGCAGTATTTT,CASSLRLAGGLADTQYF
-,TRBJ1-1,TRBV5-6,-,TGTGCCAGCAGCTTGGTCCCGCGGGGTGGCAGCAACACTGAAGCTTTCTTT,CASSLVPRGGSNTEAFF
-,TRBJ1-2,TRBV19,-,TGTGCCAGTACCTCTCCTCCGATTGACTATGGCTACACCTTC,CASTSPPIDYGYTF
-,TRBJ1-3,TRBV28,-,TGTGCCAGCAGTACACCCTCCGGGGGGGGTGGAAACACCATATATTTT,CASSTPSGGGGNTIYF
-,TRBJ1-2,TRBV19,-,TGTGCCAGTTTCGCGGCAGGCAGGGGAGGAGGCTACACCTTC,CASFAAGRGGGYTF
-,TRBJ2-1,TRBV4-2,-,TGTGCCAGCAGCGACAGCTCCTTTTCGACAGGAGGTAATGAGCAGTTCTTC,CASSDSSFSTGGNEQFF
-,TRBJ2-7,TRBV7-8,-,TGTGCCAGCAGCTTAGCCAGGGAAGGGTACGAGCAGTACTTC,CASSLAREGYEQYF
-,TRBJ1-2,TRBV7-9,-,TGTGCCAGCAGCTTAGGAGGGGCGCTGAACTATGGCTACACCTTC,CASSLGGALNYGYTF
TRBD1,TRBJ1-2,TRBV7-8,-,TGTGCCAGCAGCCCACTGGACAGGCCCAGGGGCTATGGCTACACCTTC,CASSPLDRPRGYGYTF
TRBD1,TRBJ2-2,TRBV27,-,TGTGCCAGCAGTTTATTAGGGGGCGCGGTCGGGGAGCTGTTTTTT,CASSLLGGAVGELFF
-,TRBJ1-2,TRBV28,-,TGTGCCAGCAGTTTTCGGACCAGGGGAGGCTACACCTTC,CASSFRTRGGYTF
-,TRBJ1-2,TRBV11-3,-,TGTGCCAGCAGCTTAGGACAGCCGCACTACGATGGCTACACCTTC,CASSLGQPHYDGYTF
TRBD1,TRBJ2-5,TRBV11-2,-,TGTGCCAGCAGCCTAGGAAAGACCCGGGACAGGGTGCAAGAGACCCAGTACTTC,CASSLGKTRDRVQETQYF
TRBD1,TRBJ1-2,TRBV5-1,few,TGCGCCAGCAGTTCCGGGACAGGACGAGTCTATGGCTACACCTTC,CASSSGTGRVYGYTF
TRBD2,TRBJ2-3,TRBV27,-,TGTGCCAGCAGACCCGGGACTAGGGATACGCAGTATTTT,CASRPGTRDTQYF
TRBD2,TRBJ2-5,TRBV2,-,TGTGCCAGCAGTCAAAGGGAGGGTTTTGGTGAGACCCAGTACTTC,CASSQREGFGETQYF
TRBD1,TRBJ1-2,TRBV30,-,TGTGCCTGGAGTGCACAGGGGGCCTATGGCTACACCTTC,CAWSAQGAYGYTF
-,TRBJ2-3,TRBV13,-,TGTGCCAGCAGCGCCTTCACAGATACGCAGTATTTT,CASSAFTDTQYF
-,TRBJ2-1,TRBV5-1,-,TGCGCCAGCAGCTTCCAGGGCTTTGGAAATGAGCAGTTCTTC,CASSFQGFGNEQFF
-,TRBJ1-1,TRBV30,-,TGTGCCTGGGTCCCCGCCAACACTGAAGCTTTCTTT,CAWVPANTEAFF